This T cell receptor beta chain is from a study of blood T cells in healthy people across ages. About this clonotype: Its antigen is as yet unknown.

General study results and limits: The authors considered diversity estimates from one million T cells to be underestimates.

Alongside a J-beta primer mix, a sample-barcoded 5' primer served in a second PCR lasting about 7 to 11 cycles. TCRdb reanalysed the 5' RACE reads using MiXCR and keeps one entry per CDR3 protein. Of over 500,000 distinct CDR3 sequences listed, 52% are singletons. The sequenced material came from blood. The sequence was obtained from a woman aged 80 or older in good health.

The CDR3, as DNA: TGTGCCAGCAGCCAAGGGACTTACAATGAGCAGTACTTC. It encodes CASSQGTYNEQYF. The chain has TRBV3-1 and TRBJ2-1; a weak D match, TRBD2 (5 bases). The J call may be wrong; the DNA end is better matched by TRBJ2-7. The germline CDR1 and CDR2 sequences are LGHDT and YNNKEL (reference sequence). CDR3 length: 13 residues.